The TCR beta chain under discussion was sequenced for a study of response to subunit inactivated influenza vaccine. General study results and limits: Authors suggested few new T cells are recruited by each seasonal influenza vaccination.

TCRdb re-analysed the RT-PCR reads in MiXCR, keeping a single row per CDR3 protein. This sample has around 470,000 distinct CDR3 sequences, with roughly 7.9% found just once. This clonotype was counted between two and nine times. Its antigen is not identified. V dropped 4 bases and J dropped 5 bases, with 17 bases sitting between them. Germline CDR1 and CDR2: SQVTM and ANQGSEA. The CDR3 has 15 amino acids. This chain connects TRBV29-1 to TRBJ2-2; tentative D call: TRBD2 (6 bases). Sequencing used PBMCs from blood, obtained around 25 months after vaccination. This receptor was obtained from a man between 50 and 75 years old who received an inactivated influenza vaccine. The DNA for the CDR3 is TGCAGCGTTGTGATGACTAGTCGAGGGACCGGGGAGCTGTTTTTT. Translation: CSVVMTSRGTGELFF.